Listed here are 8 T cell receptor beta chains from one sample, sequenced in a study of cytomegalovirus exposure and HLA in healthy donors. Primers: 60 Vbeta forward and 13 Jbeta reverse. Only in-frame clones appear in the TCRdb table, and some are missing; sequencing was by immunoSEQ multiplex PCR. The sample lists 65,000 to 75,000 clones; roughly 72% were seen once. The source material was PBMCs. The origin of the receptors is a man aged 50 or older in good health and CMV-seronegative.

The V gene is TRBV7-9, the J gene TRBJ1-1; tentative D call: TRBD1 (5 bases). V was trimmed by 5 bases and J by 4 bases, leaving 14 bases between them. This CDR3 comprises 14 residues. CDR1 and CDR2 (germline): SEHNR, FQNEAQ (reference sequence). Here the CDR3 reads CASSLSAGVTEAFF. As DNA, the CDR3 is TGTGCCAGCAGCCTCTCCGCGGGGGTCACTGAAGCTTTCTTT. Drawing the rest from reference TRBV7-9 and TRBJ1-1, the complete variable domain is DTGVSQNPRHKITKRGQNVTFRCDPISEHNRLYWYRQTLGQGPEFLTYFQNEAQLEKSRLLSDRFSAERPKGSFSTLEIQRTEQGDSAMYLCASSLSAGVTEAFFGQGTRLTVV.

This clone was detected once. V usage is TRBV28 and J usage is TRBJ1-2, with no clear D. CDR1 is MDHEN and CDR2 is SYDVKM in the germline V gene. The CDR3 extends over 13 amino acids. The V end lost 3 bases, the J end lost 1 base, and 6 bases lay between the germline ends. The CDR3 spells CASSLLSNYGYTF. For the CDR3, the DNA is TGTGCCAGCAGTTTGTTGAGTAACTATGGCTACACCTTC.

The chain links TRBV4-1 to TRBJ2-2, with 7 bases fitting TRBD1. Germline V lookup: CDR1 MGHRA, CDR2 YSYEKL. V shed 3 bases and J 13 bases; nucleotides not matched to a gene: 5. This CDR3 has 12 residues. CDR3 sequence (DNA): TGCGCCAGCAGCCAGGCTGGACAGGCGCTGTTTTTT. It encodes CASSQAGQALFF.

The genes are TRBV7-8 and TRBJ1-1, with D perhaps matching TRBD1 (5 bases). V was trimmed by 5 bases and J by 5 bases, leaving 15 bases between them. Per germline, CDR1 SGHVS and CDR2 FQNEAQ. The CDR3 runs to 14 residues. The CDR3 here is CASSSGQGVTEAFF. The CDR3 nucleotides are TGTGCCAGCAGCAGTGGGCAGGGTGTAACTGAAGCTTTCTTT.

The chain recombines TRBV19 with TRBJ1-1; D gene uncertain. The CDR3 covers 14 residues. The V gene lost 4 bases and the J gene lost 4 bases, with 13 bases spanning the gap. Germline V CDR1 and CDR2: LNHDA, SQIVND (reference sequence). The CDR3 region is CASSSNGLGTEAFF. CDR3 nucleotide sequence: TGTGCCAGTAGTAGCAACGGACTTGGCACTGAAGCTTTCTTT.

The chain uses TRBV6-1 and TRBJ1-1; 8 positions agree with TRBD1. Germline CDR1 MNHNS, CDR2 SASEGT. The junction had 6 bases not matched to a gene; V was cut back by 6 bases and J by 0 bases. The CDR3 covers 15 residues. CDR3 region: CASRTLQGVNTEAFF. The CDR3 bases are TGTGCCAGCAGAACCTTACAGGGGGTGAACACTGAAGCTTTCTTT.

This clone was detected once. J is TRBJ1-6 and V is TRBV6-5; 8 nucleotides line up with TRBD1. This CDR3 region has 14 residues. The germline gives CDR1 MNHEY, CDR2 SVGAGI. V shed 9 bases, J shed 10 bases, and the junction held 11 bases outside the gene matches. The CDR3 loop is CASSKDRGVSPLHF. CDR3 nucleotide sequence: TGTGCCAGTTCAAAAGACAGGGGAGTCTCACCCCTCCACTTT.

J is TRBJ1-2 and V is TRBV19; 7 nucleotides line up with TRBD1. The CDR3 has 13 amino acids. CDR1 is LNHDA and CDR2 is SQIVND in the germline V gene (reference sequence). The V gene end was trimmed by 7 bases and the J gene end by 5 bases; junction bases not matched to a gene: 7. CDR3 sequence (DNA): TGTGCCAGTAACCAACAGGGGAAGTATGGCTACACCTTC. Translation: CASNQQGKYGYTF.